The 18 T cell receptor beta chains in this list originate from one sample, sequenced in a study of blood T cell repertoires in COVID-19. Profiled with immunoSEQ multiplex PCR; TCRdb holds only in-frame clones, not every one. The sample consists of roughly 220,000 clones, roughly 89% of them appearing once. The sample comprised PBMCs or T cells enriched from blood (not recorded which). Receptor source: a woman aged 40-49 years who had recovered from COVID-19.

This clone was picked up one time. This rearrangement joins TRBV28 to TRBJ1-2, with 7 bases matching TRBD1. The germline V gene encodes CDR1 MDHEN and CDR2 SYDVKM. With 4 bases clipped from V and 1 base from J, the junction kept 3 bases outside the gene matches. The CDR3 consists of 14 residues. In nucleotides, the CDR3 is TGTGCCAGCAGTTCAGGGGACAGTAACTATGGCTACACCTTC. It translates to CASSSGDSNYGYTF.

V usage is TRBV4-1 and J usage is TRBJ2-1; D uncertain. Germline V gene lookup returns CDR1 MGHRA and CDR2 YSYEKL. CDR3 length: 12 amino acids. The germline V and J ends were trimmed by 1 base and 7 bases, with 5 bases remaining between them. DNA of the CDR3: TGCGCCAGCAGCCAAGTCGCGAATGAGCAGTTCTTC. Amino acid sequence: CASSQVANEQFF.

V usage is TRBV5-1 and J usage is TRBJ2-2; D unclear. V lost 4 bases and J 0 bases, leaving 10 bases between the germline ends. In germline, CDR1 is SGHRS, CDR2 YFSETQ. This CDR3 is built from 15 residues. The DNA of the CDR3 is TGCGCCAGCAGCGCCTCGCCTACGAACACCGGGGAGCTGTTTTTT. Translation: CASSASPTNTGELFF.

This chain links TRBV28 with TRBJ1-2; 8 bases fit TRBD1. This CDR3 spans 14 amino acids. The germline V gene has CDR1 MDHEN and CDR2 SYDVKM. Unmatched junction bases numbered 7, after V lost 6 bases and J lost 4 bases. CDR3 nucleotide sequence: TGTGCCAGCAGCGGGGACAGGTCCAGCTATGGCTACACCTTC. It specifies CASSGDRSSYGYTF.

The V call is TRBV11-2, the J call TRBJ2-1, with TRBD1 matching 8 bases. Trimming cost V 1 base and J 12 bases; bases outside gene matches: 2. Germline V gene data show CDR1 as SGHAT and CDR2 as FQNNGV. The CDR3 spans 12 residues. The CDR3 region has the DNA TGTGCCAGCAGCTTAGTTGACAGGGGGCAGTTCTTC. It is translated as CASSLVDRGQFF. The full variable domain, in which reference TRBV11-2 and TRBJ2-1 provide the parts outside the CDR3, is EAGVAQSPRYKIIEKRQSVAFWCNPISGHATLYWYQQILGQGPKLLIQFQNNGVVDDSQLPKDRFSAERLKGVDSTLKIQPAKLEDSAVYLCASSLVDRGQFFGPGTRLTVL.

The V call is TRBV9, the J call TRBJ1-5; 8 positions match TRBD1. V gave up 4 bases and J gave up 5 bases; unmatched junction bases: 8. From germline, CDR1 is SGDLS and CDR2 YYNGEE. The CDR3 extends over 15 amino acids. The CDR3, as DNA: TGTGCCAGCAGCACCACAGGGGGGGAGGATCAGCCCCAGCATTTT. Its translation is CASSTTGGEDQPQHF.

This rearrangement joins TRBV4-1 to TRBJ2-3; TRBD2 agrees at 8 bases. This CDR3 has 16 amino acids. The V and J ends lost 3 bases and 4 bases, in that order; junction bases with no gene match: 9. CDR1 is MGHRA, CDR2 YSYEKL, per germline. This chain's CDR3 is CASSQGGLAGADTQYF. The CDR3 nucleotides are TGCGCCAGCAGCCAGGGGGGGCTAGCGGGTGCAGATACGCAGTATTTT.

The chain employs TRBV5-6 and TRBJ1-2; D remains ambiguous. Germline-derived CDR1 and CDR2 are SGHDT and YYEEEE. Trimming shortened V by 6 bases and J by 2 bases, and 11 bases separated the two germline ends. This CDR3 spans 13 amino acids. CDR3 DNA: TGTGCCAGCAACCTCCAGGCGAACTATGGCTACACCTTC. This codes for CASNLQANYGYTF.

The chain couples TRBV6-2 or TRBV6-3 to TRBJ1-5, with a possible D match to TRBD1 (6 bases). Per the germline V gene, CDR1 is MNHEY and CDR2 is SVGEGT. Trimming took 0 bases from V and 3 from J, leaving 9 bases between them. The CDR3 covers 15 residues. CDR3 region: CASSYSRTVNQPQHF. CDR3 bases: TGTGCCAGCAGTTACTCGAGGACAGTCAATCAGCCCCAGCATTTT.

The chain carries TRBV5-6 and TRBJ2-7, with 8 bases lining up with TRBD1. The V gene's germline CDR1 is SGHDT and CDR2 YYEEEE. J lost 7 bases, V lost 0 bases, and 6 bases had no gene match. The CDR3 totals 14 residues. The CDR3 nucleotides read TGTGCCAGCAGCTTGGAGCAGGGGGCTCGGGAGCAGTACTTC. It specifies CASSLEQGAREQYF.

This chain connects TRBV5-4 to TRBJ2-3; 14 bases are shared with TRBD2. The CDR3 has 16 residues. Germline-derived CDR1 and CDR2 are SGHNT and YYREEE (reference sequence). The V gene end was trimmed by 3 bases and the J gene end by 5 bases; junction bases not matched to a gene: 5. This CDR3 is CASSWGLAGVQDTQYF. The DNA for the CDR3 is TGTGCCAGCAGCTGGGGACTAGCGGGAGTGCAAGATACGCAGTATTTT.

The chain links TRBV11-3 to TRBJ2-1; 9 positions match TRBD2. Germline loops: CDR1 SGHNT, CDR2 YENEEA. Trimming took 3 bases from V and 9 from J; bases not matched to a gene: 15. This CDR3 has 17 residues. The chain's CDR3 is CASSLRLGGSGRVEQFF. The CDR3 DNA is TGTGCCAGCAGCTTGAGACTTGGGGGTAGCGGGAGAGTTGAGCAGTTCTTC.

The chain couples TRBV29-1 to TRBJ1-1; the D is unclear. V was shortened by 4 bases and J by 4 bases, with 7 bases between the two germline ends. Germline-derived CDR1 and CDR2 are SQVTM and ANQGSEA. The CDR3 covers 11 residues. The CDR3: CSVAVATEAFF. CDR3 in DNA: TGCAGCGTTGCCGTGGCCACTGAAGCTTTCTTT.

This clone was recorded at least ten times. The junction does not match germline at one end; this may be a read error. V gene TRBV7-9 combines with J gene TRBJ2-1; 10 bases are shared with TRBD2. The CDR3 sequence is 15 residues long. Germline CDR1 reads SEHNR; CDR2 reads FQNEAQ (reference sequence). CDR3 in amino acids: CASSVAGGWVSEQFF. CDR3 DNA sequence: TGTGCCAGCAGCGTAGCGGGAGGATGGGTTAGTGAGCAGTTCTTC.

In its sample, this clone was seen many times. The chain recombines TRBV9 with TRBJ2-1, with D perhaps matching TRBD2 (6 bases). This CDR3 comprises 17 residues. CDR1 and CDR2 (germline): SGDLS, YYNGEE. Trimming left V 0 bases short and J 7 bases short, with 20 bases between. The CDR3 here is CASSVGKSGTAGNEQFF. The DNA of the CDR3 is TGTGCCAGCAGCGTAGGAAAGTCCGGGACCGCGGGGAATGAGCAGTTCTTC.

V usage is TRBV12-3 or TRBV12-4 and J usage is TRBJ2-5; 7 bases agree with TRBD1. The CDR3 extends over 13 amino acids. The junction had 4 bases not matched to a gene; V was cut back by 7 bases and J by 2 bases. The CDR3 loop reads CASTRDRQETQYF. DNA for the CDR3: TGTGCCAGCACTAGGGACAGACAAGAGACCCAGTACTTC.

This clone was recorded once. This rearrangement joins TRBV7-8 to TRBJ2-1; possibly TRBD2 for D (7 bases). CDR3 length equals 14 residues. Germline-derived CDR1 and CDR2 are SGHVS and FQNEAQ. With 1 base removed from V and 9 bases from J, the gap between germline ends came to 13 bases. CDR3 DNA: TGTGCCAGCAGCTTAGTGGGGGGGCTCGGTGAGCAGTTCTTC. Encoded protein: CASSLVGGLGEQFF.

In its sample, this clone was seen once. The chain recombines TRBV5-4 with TRBJ2-7; a weak D match, TRBD1 (5 bases). CDR3 length: 14 amino acids. V was trimmed by 0 bases and J by 0 bases, leaving 7 bases between them. Looked up from germline, CDR1 is SGHNT and CDR2 is YYREEE (reference sequence). CDR3: CASSLGDSSYEQYF. The CDR3 nucleotides read TGTGCCAGCAGCTTGGGAGACAGCTCCTACGAGCAGTACTTC.